This T cell receptor beta chain came from a study of blood T cell repertoires in COVID-19. Germline CDR1 reads SGHTA; CDR2 reads FQGTGA. V was shortened by 5 bases and J by 4 bases, with 6 bases between the two germline ends. The CDR3 extends over 12 amino acids. Sequenced by immunoSEQ multiplex PCR; TCRdb stores in-frame clones only, minus some. The table shows 96,000 or so clones, with more than 85% occurring only once. V and J are TRBV7-3 and TRBJ1-3, with D unclear. Sequencing was performed on peripheral blood. This TCR derives from a man in his sixties with acute or convalescent COVID-19. CDR3 nucleotides: TGTGCCAGCAGCCCGGGAGGAAACACCATATATTTT. Its translation: CASSPGGNTIYF. Based on the CDR3 plus reference TRBV7-3 and TRBJ1-3, the full variable domain is GAGVSQTPSNKVTEKGKYVELRCDPISGHTALYWYRQSLGQGPEFLIYFQGTGAADDSGLPNDRFFAVRPEGSVSTLKIQRTERGDSAVYLCASSPGGNTIYFGEGSWLTVV.